This T cell receptor (beta chain) was profiled in a study of identical twins listed by TCRdb under 2016. Background for the entire study: TCR alpha and beta repertoires from monozygotic twins, unrelated adults of various ages and cord blood were deep-sequenced to test whether fetal clonotypes persist. To rule out contamination, the twin experiments were replicated at different times with different library preparation protocols. Points the paper makes about the study in general: Because the same donors could not be followed over many years, the conclusions relied on cross-sectional statistical analysis. The excess sharing between twins in beta out-of-frame sequences was weaker because fewer shared sequences reduced the signal-to-noise ratio. Zero-insertion analyses could be partly confounded by invariant T cells such as MAIT and iNKT, though diverse VJ usage argued against such confounding for most clonotypes. Compared with coincidental sharing between unrelated individuals, an excess of low generation-probability sequences was observed among out-of-frame TCR alpha sequences shared between twins. Recombination models systematically underestimated out-of-frame TCR alpha sharing in monozygotic twins but agreed with sharing between unrelated individuals. Abundant cord blood beta clonotypes had fewer insertions, young adult naive repertoires showed a similar but weaker trend, and memory repertoires showed no such trend.

All donors were healthy Caucasians. Three pairs of female monozygotic twins, all aged 18 to 29 years, made up the twin cohort. CD4+ and CD8+ T cell populations were isolated with positive isolation kits from Invitrogen. With respect to this clonotype: No cognate antigen has been identified for it. Base qualities were left out, and no much larger clone turns up one base away.

Germline trimming amounts to 6 bases on V and 0 bases on J, with 10 as the count of junction bases outside the gene matches. From a lookup of the germline V gene, CDR1 and CDR2 are MNHNS and SASEGT. The CDR3, from cysteine to phenylalanine, totals 18 residues. Of all the DNA, just the CDR3 is kept, 54 bases in frame from base 1. The method was 5' RACE. TCRdb lists the instrument as Illumina HiSeq 2000. A universal primer binding site was introduced by template switching, and a unique molecular identifier was present in the final cDNA, enabling accurate counting of TCR cDNA molecules. First-strand cDNA for TCR alpha and beta chains was synthesized from specific primers in the conserved constant-segment region. To control for contamination, every cDNA library was double barcoded, receiving both a SMART-Mk sample barcode and Illumina barcodes. Two successive PCR steps introduced TruSeq adapter sequences along with Illumina sample barcodes. The Illumina HiSeq platform was used with custom primers to sequence TCR alpha and beta cDNA libraries. Regarding the original processing steps: MiGEC was used to process raw reads and extract unique molecular identifiers, and MiXCR was used to find CDR3 positions. Recombination models were inferred per individual with the repgenHMM and IGoR tools using an EM algorithm. Shared clonotype analysis was performed with the tcR package in R, normalizing sharing by the product of cloneset sizes. To study raw recombination without the effects of thymic and clonal selection, out-of-frame nonproductive sequences were analyzed. The public reads were reanalyzed by TCRdb: fastp trimming at Q25, MiXCR alignment, in-frame beta chains only. CDR3 protein sequences are deduplicated, and each keeps its most common genes and DNA. TCRdb's processing, not the authors', yielded these V and J calls. For this sample the table gives a few hundred thousand distinct CDR3 sequences, of which 7.5% to 9.5% were detected only once. The ten largest clones capture approximately 6.5% of the sample.

The sample was also linked to a second study, of yellow fever vaccine responses in identical twins. As that second study puts it: The T cell response to vaccination in identical twins was reported by the authors to appear partly convergent and partly personalized. Focusing on identical twins, the study followed the T cell clones that responded to the vaccine, and did so with precision.

Sequencing used CD8+ T cells sorted from blood. The rearrangement joined TRBV6-1 to TRBJ2-3; 12 central nucleotides agree with TRBD2. The source is a young woman in good health. CDR3 sequence: CASSLTKGLAGSTDTQYF. The nucleotide sequence reads TGTGCCAGCAGCCTGACCAAAGGACTAGCGGGGAGCACAGATACGCAGTATTTT.